This TCR beta chain is from a study of cytomegalovirus exposure and HLA in healthy donors. Study outcomes and limitations: Researchers reported in a later analysis that a missense DCLRE1C variant was tied to TCR beta V- and J-gene trimming. The CMV antigen specificity of a few CMV-associated chains was confirmed through in vitro analysis.

For this clone: The antigen remains undetermined.

The V and J ends lost 0 bases and 14 bases respectively, with 14 bases between them. The V gene's germline CDR1 is SGHKS and CDR2 YYEKEE (reference sequence). This CDR3 comprises 13 residues. Vbeta (60) and Jbeta (13) primers were used in the PCR. Measured with immunoSEQ multiplex PCR; TCRdb has only the in-frame clones, and not every one. The sample carries about 110,000 clones, about 74% recorded once. The genes are TRBV5-5 and TRBJ1-4; a weak D match, TRBD1 (5 bases). The sequence came from a female donor in good health and CMV-seropositive. Material: PBMCs. The CDR3 loop reads CASSLDRPGGLFF. CDR3 sequence (DNA): TGTGCCAGCAGCTTGGACAGGCCAGGAGGGCTGTTTTTT.